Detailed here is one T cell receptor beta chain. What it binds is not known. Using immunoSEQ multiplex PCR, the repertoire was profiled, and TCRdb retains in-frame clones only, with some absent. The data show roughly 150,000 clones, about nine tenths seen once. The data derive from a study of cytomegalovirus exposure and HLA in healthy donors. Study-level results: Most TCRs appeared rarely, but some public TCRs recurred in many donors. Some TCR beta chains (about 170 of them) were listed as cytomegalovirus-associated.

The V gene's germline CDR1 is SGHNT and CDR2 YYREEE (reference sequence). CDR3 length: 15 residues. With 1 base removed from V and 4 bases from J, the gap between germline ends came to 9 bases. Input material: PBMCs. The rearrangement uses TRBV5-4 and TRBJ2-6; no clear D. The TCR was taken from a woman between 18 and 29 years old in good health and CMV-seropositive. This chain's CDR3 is CASSLTAYGANVLTF. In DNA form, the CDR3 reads TGTGCCAGCAGCTTGACCGCCTACGGGGCCAACGTCCTGACTTTC.